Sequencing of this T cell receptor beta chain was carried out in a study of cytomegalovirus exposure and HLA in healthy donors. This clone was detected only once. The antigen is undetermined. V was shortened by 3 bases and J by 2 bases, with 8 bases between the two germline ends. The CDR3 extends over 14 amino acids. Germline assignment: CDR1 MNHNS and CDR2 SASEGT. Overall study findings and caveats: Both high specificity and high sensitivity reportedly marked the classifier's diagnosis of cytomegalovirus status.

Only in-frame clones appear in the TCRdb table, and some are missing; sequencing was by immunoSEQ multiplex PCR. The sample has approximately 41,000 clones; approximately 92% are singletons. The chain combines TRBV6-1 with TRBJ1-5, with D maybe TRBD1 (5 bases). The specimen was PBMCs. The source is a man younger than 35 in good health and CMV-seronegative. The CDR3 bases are TGTGCCAGCAGTGACAGGGTGGGCAATCAGCCCCAGCATTTT. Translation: CASSDRVGNQPQHF.